This TCR beta chain was recorded in a study of cytomegalovirus exposure and HLA in healthy donors. General observations from the study: Later analysis identified several of the most significant clusters that appeared linked to common viral pathogens.

The germline V gene encodes CDR1 LGHNA and CDR2 YSLEER. This CDR3 is 15 amino acids long. Trimming shortened V by 1 base and J by 3 bases, and 11 bases separated the two germline ends. The PCR contained 60 Vbeta and 13 Jbeta primers. Only in-frame clones appear in the TCRdb table, and some are missing; sequencing was by immunoSEQ multiplex PCR. The sample has 150,000 to 200,000 clones, 65% to 80% seen once; the top ten hold over 2.5%. With respect to this clone: Its specificity is unknown.

The sequenced material came from PBMCs. This TCR came from a woman aged 45-60 years in good health and CMV-seropositive. The chain employs TRBV4-3 and TRBJ2-3, with D uncertain. The CDR3 DNA reads TGCGCCAGCAGCCAAGGTGGGCTTTCAACAGATACGCAGTATTTT. It specifies CASSQGGLSTDTQYF.